Listed here are 17 T cell receptor beta chains from one sample, sequenced in a study of vaccination and CD4 T cells after COVID-19. An Oncomine TCR Beta short-read assay was used to sequence the DNA from cultured CD4+ T cells. TCRdb used MiXCR to reprocess the PCR reads, holding one entry per CDR3 protein. In the table there are fewer than 20,000 distinct CDR3 sequences, 45% to 70% of which are singletons. Noted treatment: roughly 10-day PBMC culture with coronavirus spike peptide pools or control peptides (ViraFEST assay). No cognate antigen is known for these TCRs. The sample was CD4+ T cells from blood, cultured in vitro. The receptor source for this set is a human donor who had recovered from COVID-19.

The V gene is TRBV5-8, the J gene TRBJ2-7; possible D gene TRBD2, 6 bases. Germline CDR1 reads SGHTS; CDR2 reads YDEGEE. This CDR3 comprises 16 residues. Trimming left V 1 base short and J 2 bases short, with 16 bases between. The CDR3 loop reads CASSLIRGTRTYEQYF. For the CDR3, the DNA is TGTGCCAGCAGCTTGATTCGCGGGACGAGGACCTACGAGCAGTACTTC.

This clonotype was seen more than once but under ten times. The rearrangement uses TRBV24-1 and TRBJ2-5; weak D call: TRBD2 (7 bases). The germline CDR1 and CDR2 sequences are KGHDR and SFDVKD. Between the trimmed V and J ends, which lost 5 bases and 2 bases, there was a span of 11 bases. This CDR3 comprises 14 residues. The CDR3 loop is CATSVGGAQETQYF. CDR3 bases: TGTGCCACCAGTGTTGGGGGGGCTCAAGAGACCCAGTACTTC.

The chain couples TRBV6-1 to TRBJ2-3; 8 positions match TRBD1. Trimming cost V 5 bases and J 6 bases; bases outside gene matches: 13. The germline CDR1 and CDR2 sequences are MNHNS and SASEGT. The CDR3 contains 16 residues. CDR3 loop: CASSPAGQGARDTQYF. The CDR3 region has the DNA TGTGCCAGCAGTCCCGCGGGGCAGGGGGCGAGGGATACGCAGTATTTT.

This clonotype has a handful of counts. The chain recombines TRBV7-2 with TRBJ2-7, with unresolved D. Trimming removed 4 bases from V and 0 bases from J, with 10 bases in between. The CDR3 is 14 amino acids. Germline lookup yields CDR1 SGHTA and CDR2 FQGNSA. The DNA for the CDR3 is TGTGCCAGCAGCTCCCAGATGAGCTCCTACGAGCAGTACTTC. Translated, it gives CASSSQMSSYEQYF.

This clonotype has just a few counts. The gene calls are TRBV6-5 and TRBJ2-7; 10 bases are a match to TRBD1. The CDR3 has 16 amino acids. Germline V gene sequence: CDR1 MNHEY, CDR2 SVGAGI. Unmatched junction bases numbered 3, after V lost 0 bases and J lost 1 base. In DNA form, the CDR3 reads TGTGCCAGCAGTTACTCGGGGGGACAGGGGTCCTACGAGCAGTACTTC. It encodes CASSYSGGQGSYEQYF.

This rearrangement joins TRBV6-5 to TRBJ1-2; D gene unclear. The CDR3 covers 15 residues. The V and J ends lost 4 bases and 0 bases respectively, with 12 bases between them. Germline CDR1 is MNHEY and CDR2 is SVGAGI. CDR3 amino acids: CASSSPTSSNYGYTF. CDR3 coding DNA: TGTGCCAGCAGTTCCCCGACAAGTTCTAACTATGGCTACACCTTC.

The gene calls are TRBV6-1 and TRBJ1-6; no definite D call. The V end lost 5 bases, the J end lost 7 bases, and 15 bases lay between the germline ends. Germline V gives CDR1 MNHNS, CDR2 SASEGT. This CDR3 contains 15 residues. CDR3 sequence (DNA): TGTGCCAGCAGTAATCAGGACGGGAGGAATTCACCCCTCCACTTT. Translated, it gives CASSNQDGRNSPLHF.

The chain combines TRBV10-3 with TRBJ2-2; TRBD2 is a possible D gene (6 bases). CDR1 and CDR2 from the germline V gene are ENHRY and SYGVKD. With 7 bases removed from V and 3 bases from J, the gap between germline ends came to 9 bases. This CDR3 region has 13 residues. The CDR3: CAITRGDTGELFF. For the CDR3, the DNA is TGTGCCATCACCCGCGGGGACACCGGGGAGCTGTTTTTT.

The J gene is TRBJ1-6, the V gene TRBV18; unclear D gene. The V end lost 3 bases, the J end lost 10 bases, and 19 bases lay between the germline ends. Germline V gene data show CDR1 as KGHSH and CDR2 as LQKENI. CDR3 length: 16 residues. CDR3 nucleotides: TGTGCCAGCTCACCCCGAGAGGATCAAGTCGGATCACCCCTCCACTTT. This gives the protein CASSPREDQVGSPLHF.

The chain combines TRBV29-1 with TRBJ1-1; 10 nucleotides align to TRBD1. The ends lost 7 bases at V and 5 bases at J; junction bases unmatched: 10. The germline gives CDR1 SQVTM, CDR2 ANQGSEA. The CDR3 is 14 amino acids. The CDR3 region is CSAARQGAGTEAFF. CDR3 coding DNA: TGCAGCGCGGCTCGACAGGGGGCCGGGACTGAAGCTTTCTTT.

The CDR3 loop is CASTPGGQGAKTQYF. CDR3 nucleotide sequence: TGTGCCAGTACTCCTGGAGGGCAGGGGGCGAAGACCCAGTACTTC. The chain joins TRBV19 to TRBJ2-5; 8 positions match TRBD1. Germline-derived CDR1 and CDR2 are LNHDA and SQIVND (reference sequence). V gave up 7 bases and J gave up 6 bases; unmatched junction bases: 13. The CDR3 runs to 15 residues.

The J gene is TRBJ1-2, the V gene TRBV7-9, with D unresolved. The CDR3 runs to 15 residues. V was pared by 1 base and J by 3 bases, with 12 bases between. Germline V gene sequence: CDR1 SEHNR, CDR2 FQNEAQ (reference sequence). CDR3 amino acids: CASSLEYSEYYGYTF. The CDR3 coding sequence is TGTGCCAGCAGCTTAGAGTACAGTGAATACTATGGCTACACCTTC.

As regards this clonotype: A much larger clone lies one base from this, so it may be a read error. The chain uses TRBV10-1 and TRBJ2-7; 8 bases match TRBD2. J lost 7 bases, V lost 4 bases, and 15 bases had no gene match. This CDR3 is built from 16 residues. The germline CDR1 and CDR2 sequences are WNHNN and SYGVQD (reference sequence). The CDR3 loop reads CASSGSGLAIPGEQYF. DNA for the CDR3: TGCGCCAGCAGTGGGTCTGGACTAGCTATCCCCGGGGAGCAGTACTTC.

The chain recombines TRBV27 with TRBJ2-1; 11 bases align to TRBD2. Germline CDR1 and CDR2: MNHEY and SMNVEV (reference sequence). This CDR3 has 16 residues. V lost 5 bases to trimming and J lost 5 bases; unmatched junction nucleotides: 8. CDR3 in DNA: TGTGCCAGCAGTCTTAGCGGGAGGGCCCTGGACAATGAGCAGTTCTTC. It yields the protein CASSLSGRALDNEQFF.

The chain employs TRBV27 and TRBJ1-6; D gene ambiguous. This CDR3 has 19 amino acids. Per the germline V gene, CDR1 is MNHEY and CDR2 is SMNVEV (reference sequence). Trimming shortened V by 3 bases and J by 0 bases, and 18 bases separated the two germline ends. The CDR3 sequence: CASSFKAARLSSYNSPLHF. Here the CDR3 DNA reads TGTGCCAGCAGTTTTAAGGCAGCCCGCCTGAGCTCCTATAATTCACCCCTCCACTTT.

This clonotype turned up a few times. V and J are TRBV5-4 and TRBJ2-5; 12 bases align to TRBD2. CDR1 and CDR2 (germline): SGHNT, YYREEE (reference sequence). V trimming: 3 bases; J trimming: 5 bases; junction bases outside the gene matches: 5. The CDR3 runs 15 residues. Written as DNA, the CDR3 is TGTGCCAGCAGCTCTAGCGGGAGGGCCGAGGAGACCCAGTACTTC. This gives the protein CASSSSGRAEETQYF.

V usage is TRBV10-2 and J usage is TRBJ1-5; D is ambiguous. CDR3 length: 14 amino acids. V lost 3 bases to trimming and J lost 7 bases, with 13 bases between them. Germline CDR1 reads WSHSY; CDR2 reads SAAADI. The CDR3 region has the DNA TGCGCCAGCAGTGATCGGGCCAGTGACCAGCCCCAGCATTTT. Amino acids: CASSDRASDQPQHF.